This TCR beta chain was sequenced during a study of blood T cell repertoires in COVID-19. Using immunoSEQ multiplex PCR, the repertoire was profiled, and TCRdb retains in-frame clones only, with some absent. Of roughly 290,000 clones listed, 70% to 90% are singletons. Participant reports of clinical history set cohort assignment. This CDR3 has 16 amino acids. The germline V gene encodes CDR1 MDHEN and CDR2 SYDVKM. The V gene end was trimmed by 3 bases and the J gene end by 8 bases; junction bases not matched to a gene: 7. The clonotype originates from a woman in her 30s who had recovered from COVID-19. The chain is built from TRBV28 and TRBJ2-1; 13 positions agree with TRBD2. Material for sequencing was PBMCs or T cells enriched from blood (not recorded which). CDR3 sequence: CASSFGLAGVGDEQFF. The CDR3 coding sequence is TGTGCCAGCAGTTTTGGACTAGCGGGAGTAGGCGATGAGCAGTTCTTC.